The clone carrying this TCR beta chain was seen a few times. This sample stems from a study of blood T cells in healthy people across ages. Then a second PCR, running roughly 7 to 11 cycles, was carried out with a sample-barcoded 5' primer and a J-beta primer mix. A template-switch adaptor containing 12 random nucleotides labeled each cDNA molecule. TCRdb passed the 5' RACE reads through MiXCR, listing each CDR3 protein once. The sample lists about 1.4 million distinct CDR3 sequences; almost 60% were seen once. The CDR3 loop spans 16 amino acids. Germline loops: CDR1 ENHRY, CDR2 SYGVKD. V shed 4 bases and J shed 4 bases, with 14 bases lying between them.

V is TRBV10-3 and J is TRBJ2-6; perhaps D is TRBD1 or TRBD2 (6 bases each). This TCR came from a man between 18 and 35 years old in good health. The sequencing sample was made of blood. CDR3 DNA: TGTGCCATCAGTGTTAAGGGGGGCTGGGGGGCCAACGTCCTGACTTTC. Amino acid sequence: CAISVKGGWGANVLTF.